This T cell receptor beta chain was captured by sequencing in a study of shared clonotypes between healthy human individuals. Study-level findings and limits: Collection of samples was limited to blood; tissue repertoires likely differ. It was expected that sequencing depth would affect clonotype sharing among donors.

Germline V gene data show CDR1 as SNHLY and CDR2 as FYNNEI. Trimming shortened V by 1 base and J by 2 bases, and 10 bases separated the two germline ends. This CDR3 region has 15 residues. Assay: immunoSEQ multiplex PCR; the TCRdb copy retains only in-frame clones and omits some. The profile shows some 1,400,000 clones, about 96% of them singletons. As regards this clone: Its target is not known.

The clonotype comes from a young man in good health. Sequences were obtained from naive CD4+ T cells sorted from blood. As for subset: CD45RA+ positively selected. The J gene is TRBJ2-3, the V gene TRBV2; D uncertain. The CDR3 region is CASSEVAIPTDTQYF. The CDR3 nucleotides read TGTGCCAGCAGTGAAGTGGCTATTCCCACAGATACGCAGTATTTT.